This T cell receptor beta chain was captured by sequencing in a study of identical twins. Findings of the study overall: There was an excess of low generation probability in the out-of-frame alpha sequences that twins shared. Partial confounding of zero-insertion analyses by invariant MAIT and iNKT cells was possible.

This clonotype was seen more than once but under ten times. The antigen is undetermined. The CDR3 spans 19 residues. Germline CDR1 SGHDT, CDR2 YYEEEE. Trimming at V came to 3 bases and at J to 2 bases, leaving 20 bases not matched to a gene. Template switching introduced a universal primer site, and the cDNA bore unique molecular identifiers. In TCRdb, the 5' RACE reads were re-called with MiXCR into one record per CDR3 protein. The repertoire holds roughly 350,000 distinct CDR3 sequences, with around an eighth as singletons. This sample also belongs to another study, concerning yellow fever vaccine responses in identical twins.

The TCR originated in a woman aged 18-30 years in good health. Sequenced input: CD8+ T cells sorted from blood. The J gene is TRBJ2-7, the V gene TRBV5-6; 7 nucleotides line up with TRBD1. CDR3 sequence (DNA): TGTGCCAGCAGCTCCGAAACTTCCGGGACAGAGGTAGGAACCTACGAGCAGTACTTC. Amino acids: CASSSETSGTEVGTYEQYF.